This T cell receptor (beta chain) was retrieved from a study of cytomegalovirus exposure and HLA in healthy donors. The PCR had 60 Vbeta and 13 Jbeta primers. Some clones are missing from TCRdb's copy, which holds only in-frame ones; the method was immunoSEQ multiplex PCR. The repertoire table contains 80,000 to 95,000 clones. General study findings and limits: Both high specificity and high sensitivity reportedly marked the classifier's diagnosis of cytomegalovirus status. On later analysis, the bulk of CMV-associated TCR beta chains appeared to be HLA-restricted.

Germline CDR1 LGHNA, CDR2 YNFKEQ. The ends were cut back, 3 bases at V and 3 bases at J, with 9 bases in the middle. There are 13 residues in the CDR3. On this clone: As yet, its antigen is unknown.

Sequences were obtained from PBMCs. This chain joins TRBV4-2 and TRBJ2-7, with a weak D call TRBD2 (6 bases). This receptor was obtained from a man aged 45 to 65 in good health and CMV-seropositive. The CDR3: CASSQRRDYEQYF. The CDR3 DNA is TGTGCCAGCAGCCAGAGGAGGGACTACGAGCAGTACTTC.